The T cell receptor (beta chain) under discussion was sequenced for a study of blood T cells in healthy people across ages. As for this clonotype: Possible read error: a much larger clone is one base away. The missing conserved phenylalanine or tryptophan at the end of this CDR3 makes a read error likely.

Germline V gene sequence: CDR1 SQVTM, CDR2 ANQGSEA. The V and J ends lost 3 bases and 5 bases respectively, with 12 bases between them. There are 13 residues in the CDR3. Combining a sample-barcoded 5' primer with a J-beta primer mix, a second PCR ran for about 6 to 12 cycles. TCRdb fed the 5' RACE reads into MiXCR, producing one record per CDR3 protein. The table lists around 900,000 distinct CDR3 sequences, roughly 51% of them singletons. This receptor was identified in an older woman in good health. What was sequenced was blood. The chain joins TRBV29-1 to TRBJ2-3, with no clear D. CDR3 amino acids: CSVDDQSKDTQYC. CDR3 in DNA: TGCAGCGTTGACGACCAGAGTAAAGATACGCAGTATTGT.